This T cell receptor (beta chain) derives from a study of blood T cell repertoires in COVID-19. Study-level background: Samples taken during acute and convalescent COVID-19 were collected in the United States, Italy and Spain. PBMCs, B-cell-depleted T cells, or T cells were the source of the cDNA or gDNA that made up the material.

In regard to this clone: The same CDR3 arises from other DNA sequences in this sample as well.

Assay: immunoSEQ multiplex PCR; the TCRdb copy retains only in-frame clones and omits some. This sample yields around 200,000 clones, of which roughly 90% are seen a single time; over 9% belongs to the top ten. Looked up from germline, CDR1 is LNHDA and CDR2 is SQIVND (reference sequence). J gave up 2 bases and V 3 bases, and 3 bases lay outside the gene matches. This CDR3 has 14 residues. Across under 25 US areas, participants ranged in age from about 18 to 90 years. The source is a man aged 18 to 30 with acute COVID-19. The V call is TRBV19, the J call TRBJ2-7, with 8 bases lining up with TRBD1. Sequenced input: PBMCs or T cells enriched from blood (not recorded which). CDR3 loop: CASSIGQGTYEQYF. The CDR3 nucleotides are TGTGCCAGTAGTATCGGACAGGGTACCTACGAGCAGTACTTC.